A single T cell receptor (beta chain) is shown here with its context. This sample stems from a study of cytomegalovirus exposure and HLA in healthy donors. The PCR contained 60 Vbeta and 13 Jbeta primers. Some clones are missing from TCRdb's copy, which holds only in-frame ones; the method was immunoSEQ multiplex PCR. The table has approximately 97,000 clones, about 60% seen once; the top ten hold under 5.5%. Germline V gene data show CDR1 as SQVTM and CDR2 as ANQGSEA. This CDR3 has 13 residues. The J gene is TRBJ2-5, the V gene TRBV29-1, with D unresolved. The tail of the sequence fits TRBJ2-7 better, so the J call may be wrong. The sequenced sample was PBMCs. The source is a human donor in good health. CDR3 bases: TGCAGCGTTGTAGGAAATATTGAAAGCGAGCAGTACTTC. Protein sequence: CSVVGNIESEQYF.